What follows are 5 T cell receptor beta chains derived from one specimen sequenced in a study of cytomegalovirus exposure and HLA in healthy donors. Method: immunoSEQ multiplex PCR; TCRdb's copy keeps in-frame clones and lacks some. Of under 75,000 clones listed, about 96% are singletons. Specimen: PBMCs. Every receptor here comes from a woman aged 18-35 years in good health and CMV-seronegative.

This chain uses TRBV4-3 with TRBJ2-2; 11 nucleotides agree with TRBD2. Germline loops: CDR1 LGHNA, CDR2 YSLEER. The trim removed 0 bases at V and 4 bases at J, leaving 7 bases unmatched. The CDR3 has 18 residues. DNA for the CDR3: TGCGCCAGCAGCCAAGATGGGCTAGCGGGGGGCGGCACCGGGGAGCTGTTTTTT. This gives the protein CASSQDGLAGGGTGELFF.

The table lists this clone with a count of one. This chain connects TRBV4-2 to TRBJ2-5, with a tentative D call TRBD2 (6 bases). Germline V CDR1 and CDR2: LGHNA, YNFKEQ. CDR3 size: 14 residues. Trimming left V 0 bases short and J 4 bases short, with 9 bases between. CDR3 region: CASSQDLRGETQYF. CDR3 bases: TGTGCCAGCAGCCAAGATCTGCGGGGAGAGACCCAGTACTTC.

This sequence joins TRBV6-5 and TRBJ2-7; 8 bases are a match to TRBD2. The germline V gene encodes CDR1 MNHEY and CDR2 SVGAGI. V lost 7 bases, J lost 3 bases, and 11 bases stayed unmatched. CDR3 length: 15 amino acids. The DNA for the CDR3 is TGTGCCAGCACCCCCGGGGTAGCGGGACACTACGAGCAGTACTTC. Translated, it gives CASTPGVAGHYEQYF.

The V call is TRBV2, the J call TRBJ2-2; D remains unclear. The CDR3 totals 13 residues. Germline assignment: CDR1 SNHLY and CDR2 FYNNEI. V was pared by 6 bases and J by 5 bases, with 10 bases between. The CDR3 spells CASRPTGTGELFF. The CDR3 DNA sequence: TGTGCCAGCAGACCGACCGGGACCGGGGAGCTGTTTTTT.

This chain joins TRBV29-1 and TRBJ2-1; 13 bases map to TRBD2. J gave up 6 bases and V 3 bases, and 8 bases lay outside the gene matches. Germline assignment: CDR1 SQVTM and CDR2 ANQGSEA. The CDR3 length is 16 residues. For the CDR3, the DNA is TGCAGCGTTGAGACACTAGCGGGGGGGCGGGGCAATGAGCAGTTCTTC. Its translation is CSVETLAGGRGNEQFF.